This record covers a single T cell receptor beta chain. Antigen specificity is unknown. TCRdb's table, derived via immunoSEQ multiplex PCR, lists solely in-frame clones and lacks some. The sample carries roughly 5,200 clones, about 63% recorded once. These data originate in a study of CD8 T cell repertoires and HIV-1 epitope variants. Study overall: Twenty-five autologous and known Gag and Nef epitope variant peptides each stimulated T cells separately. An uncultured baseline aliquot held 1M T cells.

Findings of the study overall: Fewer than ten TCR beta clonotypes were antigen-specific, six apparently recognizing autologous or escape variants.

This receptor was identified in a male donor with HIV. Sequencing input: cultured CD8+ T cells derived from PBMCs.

This CDR3 reads CASSLGWTGLGYEQYF. CDR3 nucleotide sequence: TGCGCCAGCAGCTTGGGGTGGACAGGTCTTGGCTACGAGCAGTACTTC. The rearrangement joins TRBV5-1 to TRBJ2-7; TRBD1 aligns across 7 bases. This CDR3 has 16 residues. The germline CDR1 and CDR2 sequences are SGHRS and YFSETQ. V shed 0 bases, J shed 3 bases, and the junction held 9 bases outside the gene matches.